This T cell receptor (beta chain) was recorded in a study of chemoradiotherapy in HPV16-positive cancers. About the research overall: Candidate HPV-specific T-cell clones and common TCR motifs came from functional assays in two HPV16-positive patients. Study outcomes and limitations: Candidate HPV-specific clones and E7-related TCR motifs grew in tumor during treatment. In HPV16-positive patients, HPV-responsive T-cell expansion tracked better recurrence-free survival. HPV-specific T cells were functionally defined from only a couple of HPV16-positive patients.

Comments on this clone: The antigen remains unidentified.

Assay: immunoSEQ multiplex PCR; the TCRdb copy retains only in-frame clones and omits some. The table has around 33,000 clones, about 91% seen once. V lost 5 bases and J lost 5; bases outside the gene matches: 6. The CDR3 sequence is 15 residues long. Germline CDR1 is SEHNR and CDR2 is FQNEAQ (reference sequence). The origin of this receptor is a human donor with HPV-associated anogenital cancer. This sample comprised blood, obtained from a patient who underwent chemoradiotherapy. V is TRBV7-9 and J is TRBJ1-5, with TRBD1 matching 10 bases. The CDR3 loop is CASSQGTGADQPQHF. The CDR3 DNA is TGTGCCAGCAGCCAAGGGACAGGGGCGGATCAGCCCCAGCATTTT.